Presented here are 32 T cell receptor beta chains from one specimen sequenced in a study of blood T cell repertoires in COVID-19. Clones were read by immunoSEQ multiplex PCR, and TCRdb kept only the in-frame ones, dropping some. The table lists hundreds of thousands of clones, around 87% of them singletons. The sequenced sample consisted of PBMCs or T cells enriched from blood (not recorded which). The receptor source for this set is a woman between 18 and 29 years old who had recovered from COVID-19.

On this clone itself: One end of the junction is discordant with germline, which a read error may explain. The V and J genes are TRBV5-1 and TRBJ2-2; maybe TRBD1 (6 bases). Germline V gene sequence: CDR1 SGHRS, CDR2 YFSETQ. The CDR3 runs 14 residues. The CDR3 loop is CASRLTGDTGELFF. The CDR3 DNA reads TGCGCCAGCAGACTAACTGGGGACACTGGGGAGCTGTTTTTT.

The chain couples TRBV6-5 to TRBJ1-1; 7 bases are a match to TRBD1. The germline gives CDR1 MNHEY, CDR2 SVGAGI. Losses at the gene ends were 4 bases for V and 5 bases for J; bases not matched to a gene: 4. This CDR3 comprises 13 residues. CDR3 nucleotides: TGTGCCAGCAGTTTTACAGGGGTGACTGAAGCTTTCTTT. It is translated as CASSFTGVTEAFF.

V usage is TRBV19 and J usage is TRBJ1-5; 9 nucleotides align to TRBD1. Per germline, CDR1 LNHDA and CDR2 SQIVND (reference sequence). This CDR3 region has 18 residues. The ends lost 2 bases at V and 6 bases at J; junction bases unmatched: 14. Here the CDR3 reads CASSITGQGTGGSQPQHF. CDR3 in DNA: TGTGCCAGTAGTATAACAGGACAGGGGACTGGTGGGAGTCAGCCCCAGCATTTT.

The J gene is TRBJ2-5, the V gene TRBV5-1, with D perhaps TRBD1 (5 bases). The V end lost 2 bases, the J end lost 5 bases, and 16 bases lay between the germline ends. Looked up from germline, CDR1 is SGHRS and CDR2 is YFSETQ. The CDR3 sequence is 15 residues long. The CDR3 DNA follows: TGCGCCAGCAGCTTACAGGCCCCTTCGCGGGAGACCCAGTACTTC. This codes for CASSLQAPSRETQYF.

This chain joins TRBV7-9 and TRBJ2-3; 11 positions agree with TRBD2. The CDR3 sequence is 16 residues long. V shed 7 bases and J 2 bases; nucleotides not matched to a gene: 8. The germline V gene encodes CDR1 SEHNR and CDR2 FQNEAQ (reference sequence). The CDR3 coding sequence is TGTGCCAGCACCTACGGGACTAGCGGACCCACAGATACGCAGTATTTT. Protein: CASTYGTSGPTDTQYF.

DNA of the CDR3: TGTGCCACCAGTGATTTTAGAGGACAGGGACCCGAAAAACTGTTTTTT. Protein sequence: CATSDFRGQGPEKLFF. The rearrangement joins TRBV24-1 to TRBJ1-4; 8 bases align to TRBD1. Unmatched junction bases numbered 8, after V lost 1 base and J lost 8 bases. The CDR3 runs 16 residues. Per the germline V gene, CDR1 is KGHDR and CDR2 is SFDVKD.

The table lists this clone with a few counts. J is TRBJ2-2 and V is TRBV6-5; D is unresolved. The CDR3 is 16 residues long. The germline V gene encodes CDR1 MNHEY and CDR2 SVGAGI. V was pared by 0 bases and J by 1 base, with 9 bases between. The CDR3 sequence: CASSYSTERNTGELFF. As DNA, the CDR3 is TGTGCCAGCAGTTACTCGACTGAGAGGAACACCGGGGAGCTGTTTTTT.

The rearrangement joins TRBV5-1 to TRBJ2-7; 10 bases map to TRBD1. The CDR3 runs 15 residues. Germline V gene data show CDR1 as SGHRS and CDR2 as YFSETQ. With 4 bases clipped from V and 2 bases from J, the junction kept 6 bases outside the gene matches. The CDR3 region is CASSPGTGVTYEQYF. The DNA of the CDR3 is TGCGCCAGCAGCCCTGGGACAGGGGTGACCTACGAGCAGTACTTC. Looking up the rest from reference TRBV5-1 and TRBJ2-7 gives the full variable domain: KAGVTQTPRYLIKTRGQQVTLSCSPISGHRSVSWYQQTPGQGLQFLFEYFSETQRNKGNFPGRFSGRQFSNSRSEMNVSTLELGDSALYLCASSPGTGVTYEQYFGPGTRLTVT.

This chain uses TRBV12-5 with TRBJ1-1; tentative D call: TRBD1 (6 bases). V dropped 1 base and J dropped 3 bases, with 18 bases sitting between them. The CDR3 has 17 residues. The germline V gene encodes CDR1 LGHNT and CDR2 FRNRAP. Here the CDR3 reads CASGLGRTAGAYTEAFF. The CDR3 DNA follows: TGTGCTAGTGGTTTGGGAAGAACCGCGGGGGCCTACACTGAAGCTTTCTTT.

The CDR3 reads CASSYNSNQPQHF. The CDR3 DNA is TGTGCCAGCAGTTACAACTCCAATCAGCCCCAGCATTTT. The gene calls are TRBV6-5 and TRBJ1-5; D not resolved. CDR3 length equals 13 residues. Germline CDR1 MNHEY, CDR2 SVGAGI. V was trimmed by 2 bases and J by 3 bases, leaving 5 bases between them.

The chain has TRBV5-1 and TRBJ1-2, with D unresolved. Trimming took 0 bases from V and 8 from J, leaving 11 bases between them. The germline CDR1 and CDR2 sequences are SGHRS and YFSETQ. The CDR3 sequence is 13 residues long. This CDR3 reads CASSLVETGGYTF. DNA of the CDR3: TGCGCCAGCAGCTTGGTCGAAACGGGGGGCTACACCTTC.

CDR3: CASSQISPGQKQFF. DNA for the CDR3: TGTGCCAGCAGTCAAATCTCCCCGGGACAGAAGCAGTTCTTC. The chain employs TRBV5-6 and TRBJ2-1, with 7 nucleotides matching TRBD1. Trimming cost V 5 bases and J 11 bases; bases outside gene matches: 13. This CDR3 has 14 residues. CDR1 is SGHDT and CDR2 is YYEEEE in the germline V gene.

This chain links TRBV10-3 with TRBJ1-5, with 7 bases that match TRBD1. This CDR3 spans 15 amino acids. Germline CDR1 ENHRY, CDR2 SYGVKD. The junction had 4 bases not matched to a gene; V was cut back by 3 bases and J by 2 bases. In DNA form, the CDR3 reads TGTGCCATCAGTGATCCCGGGACAGGCAATCAGCCCCAGCATTTT. It codes for CAISDPGTGNQPQHF.

This chain uses TRBV7-9 with TRBJ1-1; 7 positions match TRBD1. V lost 1 base, J lost 1 base, and 12 bases stayed unmatched. The CDR3 is 18 amino acids. CDR1 and CDR2 (germline): SEHNR, FQNEAQ (reference sequence). The DNA of the CDR3 is TGTGCCAGCAGCTTAGAGTTTCGGACAGGACTTTCGAACACTGAAGCTTTCTTT. Its protein is CASSLEFRTGLSNTEAFF.

DNA for the CDR3: TGTGCCAGCAGCTACAGGGCAGGGGGAAACGAGCAGTACTTC. It translates to CASSYRAGGNEQYF. The rearrangement joins TRBV7-9 to TRBJ2-7; TRBD1 matches at 7 bases. The germline V gene has CDR1 SEHNR and CDR2 FQNEAQ (reference sequence). Unmatched junction bases numbered 8, after V lost 4 bases and J lost 5 bases. The CDR3 is 14 amino acids.

The chain carries TRBV4-1 and TRBJ1-1; D unclear. In germline, CDR1 is MGHRA, CDR2 YSYEKL. V was clipped by 4 bases and J by 1 base, with 10 bases between them. The CDR3 has 14 amino acids. Written as DNA, the CDR3 is TGCGCCAGCAGCCTTGCGGACTGGAACACTGAAGCTTTCTTT. It translates to CASSLADWNTEAFF.

This clone was seen just once. The V gene is TRBV5-5, the J gene TRBJ2-2; 14 bases align to TRBD2. Germline V gives CDR1 SGHKS, CDR2 YYEKEE (reference sequence). The CDR3 is 20 residues long. Losses at the gene ends were 2 bases for V and 5 bases for J; bases not matched to a gene: 14. DNA for the CDR3: TGTGCCAGCAGCTTTTACTTTAGACTAGCGGGGGGGCCGAGAACCGGGGAGCTGTTTTTT. Protein: CASSFYFRLAGGPRTGELFF. The whole variable domain, remainder taken from reference TRBV5-5 and TRBJ2-2, is DAGVTQSPTHLIKTRGQQVTLRCSPISGHKSVSWYQQVLGQGPQFIFQYYEKEERGRGNFPDRFSARQFPNYSSELNVNALLLGDSALYLCASSFYFRLAGGPRTGELFFGEGSRLTVL.

The rearrangement joins TRBV6-1 to TRBJ2-3; 9 nucleotides align to TRBD2. This CDR3 contains 18 residues. Trimming removed 3 bases from V and 3 bases from J; junction bases left unmatched: 13. Germline assignment: CDR1 MNHNS and CDR2 SASEGT. The DNA of the CDR3 is TGTGCCAGCAGTGATCACAAGCCACGCGGGGGGGCAACAGATACGCAGTATTTT. Residues: CASSDHKPRGGATDTQYF.

This clone was seen a few times. This chain joins TRBV11-2 and TRBJ1-1; D is uncertain. Trimming pared 0 bases from V and 8 bases from J, leaving 13 bases between. The CDR3 spans 14 residues. Germline V gene sequence: CDR1 SGHAT, CDR2 FQNNGV. CDR3 bases: TGTGCCAGCAGCTTAGACAGGTCTACACTGGAAGCTTTCTTT. This gives the protein CASSLDRSTLEAFF.

The chain links TRBV2 to TRBJ2-7; TRBD1 agrees at 11 bases. This CDR3 comprises 14 residues. Germline CDR1 and CDR2: SNHLY and FYNNEI. V was pared by 8 bases and J by 5 bases, with 8 bases of the junction left unmatched. The CDR3 bases are TGTGCCAGCGCCGGACAGGGGGCCCTCGACGAGCAGTACTTC. Its protein product is CASAGQGALDEQYF. The complete variable domain, with remaining parts taken from reference TRBV2 and TRBJ2-7, reads EPEVTQTPSHQVTQMGQEVILRCVPISNHLYFYWYRQILGQKVEFLVSFYNNEISEKSEIFDDQFSVERPDGSNFTLKIRSTKLEDSAMYFCASAGQGALDEQYFGPGTRLTVT.

V and J are TRBV11-3 and TRBJ2-3; D is unclear. V gave up 1 base and J gave up 6 bases, with 8 bases separating them. Germline CDR1 is SGHNT and CDR2 is YENEEA. CDR3 size: 13 residues. CDR3 loop: CASSLGQTDTQYF. As DNA, the CDR3 is TGTGCCAGCAGCTTAGGACAAACTGATACGCAGTATTTT.

The rearrangement uses TRBV19 and TRBJ2-6; D call uncertain. V lost 1 base to trimming and J lost 0 bases, with 19 bases between them. This CDR3 has 20 amino acids. Germline V gene data show CDR1 as LNHDA and CDR2 as SQIVND (reference sequence). The CDR3 DNA follows: TGTGCCAGTAGTATAGTTTCTTGGTCAGCAGCGAGCTCTGGGGCCAACGTCCTGACTTTC. This translates into CASSIVSWSAASSGANVLTF.

V usage is TRBV10-3 and J usage is TRBJ1-1; D is unresolved. In germline, CDR1 is ENHRY, CDR2 SYGVKD. V was trimmed by 5 bases and J by 0 bases, leaving 10 bases between them. The CDR3 extends over 14 amino acids. In DNA, the CDR3 is TGTGCCATCAGTACCGGGAATCTGAACACTGAAGCTTTCTTT. The encoded protein is CAISTGNLNTEAFF.

The rearrangement joins TRBV6-5 to TRBJ1-2, with 7 bases aligning to TRBD1. V trimming: 2 bases; J trimming: 3 bases; junction bases outside the gene matches: 6. CDR1 is MNHEY and CDR2 is SVGAGI in the germline V gene. The CDR3 is made up of 15 amino acids. The CDR3 spells CASSYDREGYYGYTF. CDR3 nucleotides: TGTGCCAGCAGTTACGACAGGGAAGGGTACTATGGCTACACCTTC.

The V gene is TRBV10-3, the J gene TRBJ1-2, with 10 bases that match TRBD1. With V trimmed by 0 bases and J by 0 bases, 4 bases remained unmatched. The CDR3 has 17 amino acids. Germline CDR1 and CDR2: ENHRY and SYGVKD. CDR3 nucleotide sequence: TGTGCCATCAGTGAGTCGACAGGGGGCTCCTCTAACTATGGCTACACCTTC. Translating gives CAISESTGGSSNYGYTF.

The J gene is TRBJ1-6, the V gene TRBV3-1 (or the pseudogene TRBV3-2); TRBD1 matches at 8 bases. Per the germline V gene, CDR1 is LGHDT and CDR2 is YNNKEL (reference sequence). The CDR3 contains 16 residues. V lost 2 bases to trimming and J lost 0 bases; unmatched junction nucleotides: 0. As DNA, the CDR3 is TGTGCCAGCAGCCAAACAGGGGGCTCCTATAATTCACCCCTCCACTTT. Translation: CASSQTGGSYNSPLHF.

This clone has a single count. This rearrangement joins TRBV18 to TRBJ2-7; D possibly corresponds to TRBD2 (6 bases). The CDR3 runs 16 residues. Trimming removed 6 bases from V and 0 bases from J, with 18 bases in between. Germline-derived CDR1 and CDR2 are KGHSH and LQKENI. CDR3 protein: CASSPQGAGSSYEQYF. The CDR3 nucleotides are TGTGCCAGCTCCCCCCAGGGTGCGGGGAGCTCCTACGAGCAGTACTTC.

The chain recombines TRBV6-4 with TRBJ2-2; perhaps TRBD1 as D (7 bases). This CDR3 comprises 15 residues. CDR1 is MRHNA and CDR2 is SNTAGT in the germline V gene. The ends were cut back, 4 bases at V and 6 bases at J, with 15 bases in the middle. DNA for the CDR3: TGTGCCAGCAGTGGCGCCGCAGGGGGGCCCGGGGAGCTGTTTTTT. Translation: CASSGAAGGPGELFF.

This sequence joins TRBV4-2 and TRBJ1-2; 10 bases match TRBD1. This CDR3 is 21 amino acids long. CDR1 is LGHNA, CDR2 YNFKEQ, per germline. V trimming: 7 bases; J trimming: 3 bases; junction bases outside the gene matches: 26. The CDR3 region is CASTVDRGLISGGVSDYGYTF. DNA for the CDR3: TGTGCCAGCACCGTCGACAGGGGGCTCATTTCCGGAGGTGTTTCGGACTATGGCTACACCTTC.

The chain is built from TRBV25-1 and TRBJ1-2; 8 bases match TRBD1. The V segment lost 5 bases and the J segment 2 bases; nucleotides outside the gene matches: 10. CDR1 and CDR2 from the germline V gene are MGHDK and SYGVNS. CDR3 length: 16 amino acids. The CDR3 DNA follows: TGTGCCAGCAGTCCCCCCGGGGGACAGGCGAACTATGGCTACACCTTC. It encodes CASSPPGGQANYGYTF.

The V gene is TRBV27, the J gene TRBJ1-5; D not resolved. Germline CDR1 MNHEY, CDR2 SMNVEV (reference sequence). The CDR3 is made up of 13 amino acids. Trimming pared 1 base from V and 5 bases from J, leaving 6 bases between. The CDR3 nucleotides are TGTGCCAGCAGTTTATTGCGGCATCAGCCCCAGCATTTT. It encodes CASSLLRHQPQHF.

A single count supports this clone. The chain joins TRBV5-6 to TRBJ1-1; TRBD1 might be the D (6 bases). Trimming took 1 base from V and 2 from J, leaving 15 bases between them. Germline CDR1 is SGHDT and CDR2 is YYEEEE. The CDR3 has 16 residues. The CDR3 region is CASSLRQELFNTEAFF. The CDR3, as DNA: TGTGCCAGCAGCTTGAGACAGGAACTTTTCAACACTGAAGCTTTCTTT.